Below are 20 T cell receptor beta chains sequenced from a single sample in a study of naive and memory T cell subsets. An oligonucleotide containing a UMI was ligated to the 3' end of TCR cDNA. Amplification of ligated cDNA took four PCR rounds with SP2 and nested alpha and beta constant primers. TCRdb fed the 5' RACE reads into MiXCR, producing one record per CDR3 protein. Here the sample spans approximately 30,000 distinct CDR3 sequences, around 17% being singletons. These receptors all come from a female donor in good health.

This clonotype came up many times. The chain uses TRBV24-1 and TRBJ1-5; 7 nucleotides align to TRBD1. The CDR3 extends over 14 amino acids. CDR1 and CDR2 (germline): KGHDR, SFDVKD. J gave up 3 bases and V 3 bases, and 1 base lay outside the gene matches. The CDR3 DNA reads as TGTGCCACCAGTGATGGGACAGTCAATCAGCCCCAGCATTTT. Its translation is CATSDGTVNQPQHF.

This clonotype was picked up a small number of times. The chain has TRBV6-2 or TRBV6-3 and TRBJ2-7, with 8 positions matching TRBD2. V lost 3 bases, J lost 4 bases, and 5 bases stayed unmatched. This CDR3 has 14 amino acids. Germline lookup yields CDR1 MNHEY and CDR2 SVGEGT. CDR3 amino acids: CASSYGSGGYEQYF. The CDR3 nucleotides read TGTGCCAGCAGTTATGGGAGCGGGGGATACGAGCAGTACTTC.

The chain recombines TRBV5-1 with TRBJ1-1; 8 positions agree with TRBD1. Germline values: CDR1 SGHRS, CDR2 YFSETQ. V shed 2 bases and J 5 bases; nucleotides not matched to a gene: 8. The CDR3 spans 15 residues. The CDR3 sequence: CASSLIAGGSTEAFF. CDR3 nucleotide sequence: TGCGCCAGCAGCTTAATTGCAGGGGGCAGTACTGAAGCTTTCTTT.

The CDR3 protein is CASRDRDSSVTKNIQYF. The CDR3 DNA reads as TGTGCCAGCAGAGATAGGGACAGCTCTGTAACCAAAAACATTCAGTACTTC. The chain has TRBV6-1 and TRBJ2-4; TRBD1 aligns across 7 bases. The germline gives CDR1 MNHNS, CDR2 SASEGT. The CDR3 runs to 17 residues. After removal of 6 bases from V and 2 bases from J, the junction contained 13 bases not matched to a gene.

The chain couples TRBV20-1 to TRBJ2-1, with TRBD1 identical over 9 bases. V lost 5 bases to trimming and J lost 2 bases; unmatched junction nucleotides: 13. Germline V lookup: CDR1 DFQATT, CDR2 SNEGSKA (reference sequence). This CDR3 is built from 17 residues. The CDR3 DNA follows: TGCAGTGCTCAACCTCCGGGGTACAGGGGGCCCTACAATGAGCAGTTCTTC. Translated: CSAQPPGYRGPYNEQFF.

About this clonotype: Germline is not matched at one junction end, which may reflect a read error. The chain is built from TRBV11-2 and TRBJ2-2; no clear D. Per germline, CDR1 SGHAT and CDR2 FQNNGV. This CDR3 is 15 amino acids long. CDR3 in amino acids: CAGSLVRANTGELFF. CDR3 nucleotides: TGTGCCGGCAGCTTAGTCCGGGCGAACACCGGGGAGCTGTTTTTT.

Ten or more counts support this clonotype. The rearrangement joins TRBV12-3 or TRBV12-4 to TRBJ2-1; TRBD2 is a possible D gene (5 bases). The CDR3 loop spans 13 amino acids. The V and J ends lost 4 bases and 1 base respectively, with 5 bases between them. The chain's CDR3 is CASSWESYNEQFF. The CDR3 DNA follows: TGTGCCAGCAGTTGGGAGTCCTACAATGAGCAGTTCTTC.

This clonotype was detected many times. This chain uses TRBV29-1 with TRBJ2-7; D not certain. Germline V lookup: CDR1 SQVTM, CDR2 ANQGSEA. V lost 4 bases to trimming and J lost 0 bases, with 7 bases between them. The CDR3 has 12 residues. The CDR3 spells CSVGLNSYEQYF. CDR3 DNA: TGCAGCGTTGGACTGAACTCCTACGAGCAGTACTTC.

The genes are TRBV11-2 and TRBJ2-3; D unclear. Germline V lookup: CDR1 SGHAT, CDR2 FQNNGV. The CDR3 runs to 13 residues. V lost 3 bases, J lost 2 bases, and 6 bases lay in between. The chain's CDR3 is CASSLGITDTQYF. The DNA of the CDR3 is TGTGCCAGCAGCTTGGGAATCACAGATACGCAGTATTTT.

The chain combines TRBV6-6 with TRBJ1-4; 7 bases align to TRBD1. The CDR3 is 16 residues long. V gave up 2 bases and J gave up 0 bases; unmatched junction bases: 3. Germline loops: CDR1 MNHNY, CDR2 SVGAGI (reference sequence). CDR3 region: CASSYRQGPTNEKLFF. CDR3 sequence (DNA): TGTGCCAGCAGTTACCGACAGGGACCAACTAATGAAAAACTGTTTTTT.

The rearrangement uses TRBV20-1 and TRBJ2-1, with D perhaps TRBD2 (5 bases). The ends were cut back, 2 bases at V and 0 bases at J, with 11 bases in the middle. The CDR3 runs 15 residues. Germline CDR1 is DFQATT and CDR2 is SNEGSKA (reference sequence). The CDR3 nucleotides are TGCAGTGCTAGAATCCGGGGAAGCTCCTACAATGAGCAGTTCTTC. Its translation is CSARIRGSSYNEQFF.

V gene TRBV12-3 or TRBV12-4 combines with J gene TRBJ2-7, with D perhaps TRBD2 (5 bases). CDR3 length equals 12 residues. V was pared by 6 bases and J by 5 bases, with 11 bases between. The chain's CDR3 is CASSLRGNEQYF. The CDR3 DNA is TGTGCCAGCAGCCTTCGGGGTAACGAGCAGTACTTC.

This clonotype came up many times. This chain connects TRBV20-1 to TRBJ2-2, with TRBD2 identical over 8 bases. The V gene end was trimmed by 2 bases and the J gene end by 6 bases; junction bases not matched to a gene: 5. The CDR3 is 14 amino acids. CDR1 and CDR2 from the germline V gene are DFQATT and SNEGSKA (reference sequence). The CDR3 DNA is TGCAGTGCTAGACGGGGGGGCTTGGCCGGGGAGCTGTTTTTT. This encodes CSARRGGLAGELFF.

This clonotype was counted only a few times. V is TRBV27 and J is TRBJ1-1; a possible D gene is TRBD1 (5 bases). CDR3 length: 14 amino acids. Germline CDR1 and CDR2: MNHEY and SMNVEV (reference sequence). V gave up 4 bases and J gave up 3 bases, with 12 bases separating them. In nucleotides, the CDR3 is TGTGCCAGCAGTTCTAACCGGGGGGACACTGAAGCTTTCTTT. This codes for CASSSNRGDTEAFF.

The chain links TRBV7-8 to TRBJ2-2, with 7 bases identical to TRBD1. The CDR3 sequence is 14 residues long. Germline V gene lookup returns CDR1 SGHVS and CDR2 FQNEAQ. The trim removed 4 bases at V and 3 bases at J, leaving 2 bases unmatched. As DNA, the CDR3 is TGTGCCAGCAGCTCCGGGACAGACACCGGGGAGCTGTTTTTT. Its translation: CASSSGTDTGELFF.

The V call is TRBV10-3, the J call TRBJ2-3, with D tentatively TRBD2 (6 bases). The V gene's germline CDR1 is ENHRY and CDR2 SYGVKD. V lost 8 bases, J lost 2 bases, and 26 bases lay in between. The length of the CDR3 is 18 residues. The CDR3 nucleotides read TGTGCCATCGGGTGGGCTGGCGGGACCAAAAAGATCACAGATACGCAGTATTTT. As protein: CAIGWAGGTKKITDTQYF.

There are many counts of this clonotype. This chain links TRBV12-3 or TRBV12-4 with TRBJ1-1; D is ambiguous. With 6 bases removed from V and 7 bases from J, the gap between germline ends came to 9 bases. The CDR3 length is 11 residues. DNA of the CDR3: TGTGCCAGCAGCCAGGATGGTGAAGCTTTCTTT. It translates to CASSQDGEAFF.

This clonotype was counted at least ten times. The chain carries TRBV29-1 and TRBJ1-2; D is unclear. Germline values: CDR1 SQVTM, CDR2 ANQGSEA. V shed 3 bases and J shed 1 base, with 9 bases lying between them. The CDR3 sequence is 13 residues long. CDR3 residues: CSVESGYNYGYTF. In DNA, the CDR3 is TGCAGCGTTGAGAGTGGTTATAACTATGGCTACACCTTC.

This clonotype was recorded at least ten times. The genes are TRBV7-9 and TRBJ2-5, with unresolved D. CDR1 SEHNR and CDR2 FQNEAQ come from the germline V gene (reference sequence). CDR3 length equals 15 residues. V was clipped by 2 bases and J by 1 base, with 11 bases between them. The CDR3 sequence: CASSLSASFQETQYF. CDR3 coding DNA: TGTGCCAGCAGCTTATCGGCCAGCTTCCAAGAGACCCAGTACTTC.

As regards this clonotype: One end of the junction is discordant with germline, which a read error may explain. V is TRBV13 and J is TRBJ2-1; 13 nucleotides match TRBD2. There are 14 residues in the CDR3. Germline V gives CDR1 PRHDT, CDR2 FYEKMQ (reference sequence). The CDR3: CASSSGLAGAKGVF. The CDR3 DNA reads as TGTGCCAGCAGCTCCGGACTAGCGGGGGCCAAGGGGGTCTTC.